This T cell receptor beta chain was identified in a study of blood T cell repertoires in COVID-19. The CDR3 is 13 residues long. Between the trimmed V and J ends, which lost 1 base and 7 bases, there was a span of 10 bases. In the authors' workflow: The assay estimated nucleated cells by amplifying reference gene primers. Measured with immunoSEQ multiplex PCR; TCRdb has only the in-frame clones, and not every one. The DNA gave D and trimming, while V, J and clone size come from that table. The table has over 200,000 clones, about 90% seen once. J is TRBJ1-2 and V is TRBV12-3 or TRBV12-4; the D is unclear. Sequenced sample: peripheral blood. This sequence originates from a woman aged 18-30 years who had recovered from COVID-19. CDR3 amino acids: CASSLERVSGYTF. The DNA of the CDR3 is TGTGCCAGCAGTTTAGAGAGGGTTTCTGGCTACACCTTC.